This T cell receptor beta chain was identified in a study of CD8+ T cells in alopecia areata. This CDR3 is built from 16 residues. The trim removed 2 bases at V and 1 base at J, leaving 7 bases unmatched. The V gene's germline CDR1 is MNHEY and CDR2 SVGAGI. Following RNA extraction, reverse transcription yielded cDNA that acted as the sequencing template. TCRdb's table, derived via immunoSEQ multiplex PCR, lists solely in-frame clones and lacks some. Among about 20,000 clones, roughly two thirds were seen once, and the ten largest hold 4.5%. CD4+ cells obtained from roughly 5 patients were subjected to sorting into CD25+CD127- cells. Study-wide findings and caveats: Lesional tissue from the scalp (especially in alopecia totalis/universalis) showed higher clonality than normal scalp.

Details on this clone: Antigen specificity is unknown.

The chain has TRBV6-5 and TRBJ1-2; the match to TRBD1 covers 7 bases. Sample: CD4+ Tregs sorted from blood. This TCR was sampled from a human donor with alopecia areata. The CDR3, as DNA: TGTGCCAGCAGTTACCACCTCTGGGACAGTAACTATGGCTACACCTTC. This codes for CASSYHLWDSNYGYTF.